Following are 26 T cell receptor beta chains from one sample sequenced in a study of T cell repertoires in cytomegalovirus infection. TCRdb analysed the reads with MiXCR anew, one entry per CDR3 protein. This sample has about 140,000 distinct CDR3 sequences, with roughly 6% found just once. Sequenced material: PBMCs. The source of these receptors is a human donor in good health (CMV status not recorded). Some clones in this sample may be carry-over from other donors' samples.

Note on this clonotype: A read error may explain this, as a much larger clone is one base away. The V call is TRBV10-3, the J call TRBJ2-5; 9 bases line up with TRBD1. Germline assignment: CDR1 ENHRY and CDR2 SYGVKD. The CDR3 length is 17 residues. After removal of 6 bases from V and 0 bases from J, the junction contained 11 bases not matched to a gene. For the CDR3, the DNA is TGTGCCATCAGCGATCTAAGACAGGGGGGATACCAAGAGACCCAGTACTTC. It codes for CAISDLRQGGYQETQYF.

The chain couples TRBV2 to TRBJ2-7; a possible D gene is TRBD1 (6 bases). The ends were cut back, 5 bases at V and 6 bases at J, with 8 bases in the middle. The CDR3 totals 11 residues. Germline values: CDR1 SNHLY, CDR2 FYNNEI. In DNA form, the CDR3 reads TGTGCCAGCAGTCCAGGGGCCGAGCAGTACTTC. Its protein product is CASSPGAEQYF.

This clonotype was recorded at least ten times. The chain couples TRBV7-2 to TRBJ2-1, with D uncertain. CDR3 length: 13 amino acids. The V gene lost 7 bases and the J gene lost 3 bases, with 10 bases spanning the gap. The germline gives CDR1 SGHTA, CDR2 FQGNSA. CDR3 in amino acids: CASNPWGYNEQFF. The DNA for the CDR3 is TGTGCCAGCAACCCTTGGGGCTACAATGAGCAGTTCTTC.

At least ten counts were recorded for this clonotype. The chain uses TRBV28 and TRBJ1-2; D is possibly TRBD1 (5 bases). Germline-derived CDR1 and CDR2 are MDHEN and SYDVKM. The CDR3 spans 16 residues. The V gene lost 7 bases and the J gene lost 2 bases, with 20 bases spanning the gap. The CDR3, as DNA: TGTGCCAGCACCCCGACAGAAACGCTCAAAAACTATGGCTACACCTTC. Its translation is CASTPTETLKNYGYTF.

The table lists this clonotype with many counts. The chain couples TRBV2 to TRBJ1-2; D is unclear. The V gene lost 9 bases and the J gene lost 2 bases, with 22 bases spanning the gap. The CDR3 loop spans 16 amino acids. CDR1 is SNHLY, CDR2 FYNNEI, per germline. The CDR3 DNA sequence: TGTGCCAGGGACGCCGCTGGACGGGAAAAGAACTATGGCTACACCTTC. Translating gives CARDAAGREKNYGYTF.

The sample holds a few counts of this clonotype. The V and J genes are TRBV2 and TRBJ2-7, with a tentative D call TRBD2 (5 bases). Germline V gene lookup returns CDR1 SNHLY and CDR2 FYNNEI. V was shortened by 0 bases and J by 6 bases, with 15 bases between the two germline ends. The CDR3 extends over 15 amino acids. DNA for the CDR3: TGTGCCAGCAGTGAAGCGGGCAGGAGGCTAGGCGAGCAGTACTTC. This encodes CASSEAGRRLGEQYF.

This clonotype has at least ten counts. The rearrangement joins TRBV28 to TRBJ2-3, with D possibly matching TRBD1 (6 bases). V was pared by 4 bases and J by 2 bases, with 13 bases between. The CDR3 is 15 amino acids. The germline V gene has CDR1 MDHEN and CDR2 SYDVKM. CDR3 nucleotides: TGTGCCAGCAGTTCGTCAGGGGATCCCACAGATACGCAGTATTTT. This gives the protein CASSSSGDPTDTQYF.

Ten or more counts support this clonotype. The rearrangement uses TRBV14 and TRBJ1-4, with a tentative D call TRBD1 (5 bases). V was shortened by 0 bases and J by 8 bases, with 16 bases between the two germline ends. Germline V gives CDR1 SGHDN, CDR2 FVKESK. The CDR3 is made up of 16 amino acids. CDR3 sequence reads: CASSQDLVGTREKLFF. DNA of the CDR3: TGTGCCAGCAGCCAAGATCTTGTCGGGACGAGGGAAAAACTGTTTTTT.

This clonotype was seen many times. The rearrangement joins TRBV7-8 to TRBJ2-5, with D unresolved. Germline V gene lookup returns CDR1 SGHVS and CDR2 FQNEAQ. The V and J ends lost 5 bases and 2 bases respectively, with 9 bases between them. The CDR3 contains 13 residues. This chain's CDR3 is CASSKTLQETQYF. The CDR3 nucleotides read TGTGCCAGCAGCAAGACATTACAAGAGACCCAGTACTTC.

Ten or more counts support this clonotype. The rearrangement links TRBV11-2 to TRBJ2-7; a possible D gene is TRBD1 (6 bases). This CDR3 has 15 amino acids. Trimming left V 6 bases short and J 0 bases short, with 15 bases between. Germline assignment: CDR1 SGHAT and CDR2 FQNNGV. CDR3 nucleotide sequence: TGTGCCAGCAGAAGAATTCGACAGGCCTCCTACGAGCAGTACTTC. It translates to CASRRIRQASYEQYF.

The V call is TRBV5-1, the J call TRBJ2-1; TRBD1 matches at 7 bases. This CDR3 is built from 14 residues. V dropped 3 bases and J dropped 6; count of bases not matched to a gene: 6. Germline CDR1 is SGHRS and CDR2 is YFSETQ. This CDR3 is CASSSGTELNEQFF. Written as DNA, the CDR3 is TGCGCCAGCAGCTCCGGGACAGAGCTCAATGAGCAGTTCTTC.

At least ten counts were recorded for this clonotype. The genes are TRBV15 and TRBJ2-4; 10 nucleotides align to TRBD1. Germline CDR1 is LNHNV and CDR2 is YYDKDF (reference sequence). J was trimmed by 3 bases and V by 5 bases; bases with no gene match: 4. The CDR3 length is 15 residues. CDR3 loop: CATSSGQGDKNIQYF. CDR3 in DNA: TGTGCCACCAGCTCTGGACAGGGGGACAAAAACATTCAGTACTTC.

This clonotype turned up a few times. This sequence joins TRBV27 and TRBJ1-2; a weak D match, TRBD1 (5 bases). V lost 8 bases to trimming and J lost 4 bases, with 17 bases between them. The CDR3 sequence is 14 residues long. CDR1 and CDR2 from the germline V gene are MNHEY and SMNVEV (reference sequence). DNA for the CDR3: TGTGCCAGCGGGAACTCGGGGCGAGGCTATGGCTACACCTTC. This sequence encodes CASGNSGRGYGYTF.

This clonotype has more than one count but fewer than ten. J is TRBJ1-2 and V is TRBV19; D ambiguous. The V gene's germline CDR1 is LNHDA and CDR2 SQIVND (reference sequence). The CDR3 extends over 13 amino acids. The V end lost 6 bases, the J end lost 5 bases, and 13 bases lay between the germline ends. In DNA, the CDR3 is TGTGCCAGTAGACAGACGTTATGGTATGGCTACACCTTC. This codes for CASRQTLWYGYTF.

This clonotype showed up many times. The J gene is TRBJ1-5, the V gene TRBV28, with D hard to call. The CDR3 consists of 13 residues. The germline CDR1 and CDR2 sequences are MDHEN and SYDVKM. V was clipped by 9 bases and J by 0 bases, with 9 bases between them. The CDR3 bases are TGTGCCAGTAGACTACCTAGCAATCAGCCCCAGCATTTT. Its translation: CASRLPSNQPQHF. The full variable domain, completed using reference TRBV28 and TRBJ1-5, is DVKVTQSSRYLVKRTGEKVFLECVQDMDHENMFWYRQDPGLGLRLIYFSYDVKMKEKGDIPEGYSVSREKKERFSLILESASTNQTSMYLCASRLPSNQPQHFGDGTRLSIL.

This clonotype was recorded at least ten times. The CDR3 nucleotides read TGTGCCAGCAGCTTTCGTCAGGGGGCGAACACTGAAGCTTTCTTT. Translation: CASSFRQGANTEAFF. V and J are TRBV7-2 and TRBJ1-1, with TRBD1 identical over 8 bases. V lost 3 bases, J lost 1 base, and 4 bases stayed unmatched. The germline CDR1 and CDR2 sequences are SGHTA and FQGNSA. The CDR3 covers 15 residues.

In its sample, this clonotype was seen many times. The rearrangement joins TRBV7-9 to TRBJ2-1, with D perhaps matching TRBD1 or TRBD2 (5 bases each). Trimming took 5 bases from V and 4 from J, leaving 9 bases between them. The CDR3 runs to 13 residues. Germline V CDR1 and CDR2: SEHNR, FQNEAQ (reference sequence). The CDR3 DNA is TGTGCCAGCAGCCGGGACGGTTACAATGAGCAGTTCTTC. Residues: CASSRDGYNEQFF.

Turning to this clonotype: A single base separates this from a much larger clone, so it may be a read error. The chain is built from TRBV6-1 and TRBJ1-4, with D hard to call. Germline V gene lookup returns CDR1 MNHNS and CDR2 SASEGT. This CDR3 spans 13 amino acids. For the CDR3, the DNA is TGTGCCAGCAGTTCAACGGAGGGCCCTTTGTTGGCTTTT. Protein product: CASSSTEGPLLAF.

This clonotype was counted between two and nine times. This chain uses TRBV20-1 with TRBJ2-7, with D perhaps TRBD1 (6 bases). This CDR3 contains 15 residues. V was trimmed by 2 bases and J by 0 bases, leaving 14 bases between them. The germline gives CDR1 DFQATT, CDR2 SNEGSKA (reference sequence). CDR3: CSARSLTGLSYEQYF. CDR3 nucleotide sequence: TGCAGTGCTAGATCCCTGACAGGACTCTCCTACGAGCAGTACTTC.

V gene TRBV6-2 or TRBV6-3 combines with J gene TRBJ1-2; TRBD1 aligns across 7 bases. CDR3 length: 16 amino acids. Germline V lookup: CDR1 MNHEY, CDR2 SVGEGT. V lost 0 bases to trimming and J lost 6 bases; unmatched junction nucleotides: 10. CDR3 region: CASSYSCTGDSDGYTF. CDR3 DNA: TGTGCCAGCAGTTACTCCTGCACAGGGGACTCCGATGGCTACACCTTC.

This clonotype was seen repeatedly, ten times or more. The chain carries TRBV6-1 and TRBJ2-7, with D possibly being TRBD2 (5 bases). Between the trimmed V and J ends, which lost 11 bases and 0 bases, there was a span of 14 bases. The CDR3 totals 13 residues. Germline V CDR1 and CDR2: MNHNS, SASEGT. CDR3 sequence: CALDGVSSYEQYF. The CDR3 nucleotides read TGTGCCCTAGACGGGGTAAGCTCCTACGAGCAGTACTTC.

At least ten counts were recorded for this clonotype. V is TRBV7-2 and J is TRBJ2-5; D may be TRBD1 (6 bases). Germline values: CDR1 SGHTA, CDR2 FQGNSA. Trimming removed 0 bases at V and 0 bases at J, with 8 bases between. This CDR3 has 15 residues. The CDR3 DNA is TGTGCCAGCAGCTTAGCGGGGACAAACCAAGAGACCCAGTACTTC. Translation gives CASSLAGTNQETQYF.

This clonotype was seen more than once but under ten times. V usage is TRBV29-1 and J usage is TRBJ2-3; no firm D call. Germline assignment: CDR1 SQVTM and CDR2 ANQGSEA. The CDR3 contains 15 residues. V shed 1 base and J shed 0 bases, with 11 bases lying between them. CDR3 in amino acids: CSVEGGVGSTDTQYF. In DNA, the CDR3 is TGCAGCGTTGAAGGGGGTGTAGGTAGCACAGATACGCAGTATTTT.

This clonotype was observed at least ten times. This CDR3 reads CASSLDVSGGEQFF. The DNA of the CDR3 is TGTGCCAGCAGCTTAGACGTTAGCGGGGGAGAGCAGTTCTTC. This chain links TRBV7-7 with TRBJ2-1; 9 bases agree with TRBD2. V was clipped by 1 base and J by 10 bases; unmatched bases: 5. The germline gives CDR1 SSHAT, CDR2 FNYEAQ (reference sequence). CDR3 length equals 14 residues. The full variable domain, rest sourced from reference TRBV7-7 and TRBJ2-1, is GAGVSQSPRYKVTKRGQDVTLRCDPISSHATLYWYQQALGQGPEFLTYFNYEAQPDKSGLPSDRFSAERPEGSISTLTIQRTEQRDSAMYRCASSLDVSGGEQFFGPGTRLTVL.

This clonotype came up many times. This chain uses TRBV19 with TRBJ1-1; no firm D call. Germline assignment: CDR1 LNHDA and CDR2 SQIVND (reference sequence). V lost 5 bases and J lost 3, with 10 bases in between. CDR3 size: 13 residues. The CDR3 region has the DNA TGTGCCAGTAGTGCCACGGCGCACACTGAAGCTTTCTTT. Its protein product is CASSATAHTEAFF. The full variable domain, completed using reference TRBV19 and TRBJ1-1, is DGGITQSPKYLFRKEGQNVTLSCEQNLNHDAMYWYRQDPGQGLRLIYYSQIVNDFQKGDIAEGYSVSREKKESFPLTVTSAQKNPTAFYLCASSATAHTEAFFGQGTRLTVV.

A note on this clonotype: This may stem from a read error, because a much larger clone lies one nucleotide away. V is TRBV20-1 and J is TRBJ1-1; perhaps TRBD1 as D (5 bases). CDR3 length: 15 amino acids. Deletions cut 0 bases from V and 1 base from J, with 12 bases between. Germline lookup yields CDR1 DFQATT and CDR2 SNEGSKA (reference sequence). The CDR3 region has the DNA TGCAGTGCTAGAGATTTTTGGGGGGAGAACACTGAAGCTTTCTTT. Residues: CSARDFWGENTEAFF.